This section outlines one TCR beta chain sequence together with its context. Its antigen is undetermined. The data are from a study of a mutant IDH1 vaccine in newly diagnosed glioma. Study-level background: Of treated patients, approximately 60% were men and approximately 40% women, averaging 40.4 years.

Noted time point: week 47, end of study. Every vaccine dose comprised 300 ug of mutant IDH1 20-mer peptide plus topical imiquimod. The V gene end was trimmed by 7 bases and the J gene end by 1 base; junction bases not matched to a gene: 8. The CDR3 is 17 amino acids. Germline CDR1 and CDR2: ENHRY and SYGVKD. The repertoire was sequenced with immunoSEQ multiplex PCR; TCRdb's copy has only in-frame clones and lacks some. The sample records tens of thousands of clones, approximately 78% being singletons. The sample here was PBMCs, taken from a glioma patient whose treatment included an IDH1 peptide vaccine. The rearrangement joins TRBV10-3 to TRBJ2-6; 9 bases align to TRBD1. The receptor was isolated from a man in his forties with glioma. Here the CDR3 reads CAITHGTGLSGANVLTF. In DNA, the CDR3 is TGTGCCATCACCCACGGGACAGGGTTGTCTGGGGCCAACGTCCTGACTTTC.